The next 16 T cell receptor beta chains were all read from a single sample in a study of CD8 T cells in ankylosing spondylitis. Overall study results and limits: Roughly eight highly homologous variants made up a TCR beta motif that seemed to typify ankylosing spondylitis blood.

For these receptors, no antigen is known. MiXCR, run by TCRdb on the 5' RACE reads, gives a single entry per CDR3 protein. Of about 330,000 distinct CDR3 sequences in the sample, roughly 8% were seen once. The sequenced material came from blood, either unsorted or a sorted T cell fraction (not recorded which). The origin of the receptors is a male donor with ankylosing spondylitis.

This clonotype was seen many times. This chain joins TRBV20-1 and TRBJ2-3, with 10 bases aligning to TRBD1. The junction had 7 bases not matched to a gene; V was cut back by 6 bases and J by 4 bases. The CDR3 is 14 residues long. Germline V lookup: CDR1 DFQATT, CDR2 SNEGSKA (reference sequence). CDR3 sequence: CSASGTGEADTQYF. CDR3 nucleotides: TGCAGTGCCTCAGGGACAGGGGAGGCAGATACGCAGTATTTT.

The CDR3 nucleotides are TGTGCCAGCAGCCCTAGCGGGAGGAATGTTGAGCAGTTCTTC. It is translated as CASSPSGRNVEQFF. V usage is TRBV12-3 or TRBV12-4 and J usage is TRBJ2-1; 11 bases align to TRBD2. Unmatched junction bases numbered 7, after V lost 6 bases and J lost 9 bases. The CDR3 covers 14 residues.

This clonotype has at least ten counts. The chain recombines TRBV13 with TRBJ2-7, with 12 nucleotides matching TRBD2. CDR3 size: 18 residues. J lost 0 bases, V lost 1 base, and 7 bases had no gene match. Germline CDR1 and CDR2: PRHDT and FYEKMQ (reference sequence). CDR3: CASSLELAGGEDSYEQYF. The CDR3 region has the DNA TGTGCCAGCAGCTTAGAACTAGCGGGGGGTGAGGACTCCTACGAGCAGTACTTC. The full variable domain, rest sourced from reference TRBV13 and TRBJ2-7, is AAGVIQSPRHLIKEKRETATLKCYPIPRHDTVYWYQQGPGQDPQFLISFYEKMQSDKGSIPDRFSAQQFSDYHSELNMSSLELGDSALYFCASSLELAGGEDSYEQYFGPGTRLTVT.

In its sample, this clonotype was seen a few times. The chain couples TRBV29-1 to TRBJ1-5; the D is unclear. Germline V gene data show CDR1 as SQVTM and CDR2 as ANQGSEA. Trimming took off 4 bases at V and 1 base at J, with 5 bases between the two ends. This CDR3 has 12 amino acids. The CDR3 sequence is CSVGLSNQPQHF. In nucleotides, the CDR3 is TGCAGCGTTGGATTGAGCAATCAGCCCCAGCATTTT.

This clonotype was found many times. This chain uses TRBV11-2 with TRBJ2-2; 9 bases line up with TRBD1. The V and J ends lost 5 bases and 6 bases, in that order; junction bases with no gene match: 4. The CDR3 is 14 amino acids. Germline V CDR1 and CDR2: SGHAT, FQNNGV. This CDR3 is CASSLNRGPGELFF. The CDR3 nucleotides read TGTGCCAGCAGCCTAAACAGGGGGCCCGGGGAGCTGTTTTTT.

The chain links TRBV6-5 to TRBJ1-1, with D perhaps TRBD1 (6 bases). CDR3 length: 15 residues. CDR1 is MNHEY, CDR2 SVGAGI, per germline. Trimming stripped 0 bases from V and 6 bases from J, with 14 bases between. CDR3 sequence (DNA): TGTGCCAGCAGTTACTCTGGCAGGGGAGTCTCTGAAGCTTTCTTT. Translation gives CASSYSGRGVSEAFF.

The sample holds a few counts of this clonotype. This chain uses TRBV21-1 with TRBJ1-1; the table assigns TRBD1, which was not confirmed against the DNA. TRBV21-1 is listed as a pseudogene. The CDR3 consists of 13 residues. The CDR3 loop reads CASSKGRAAEAFF. The CDR3 DNA sequence: TGTGCCAGCAGCAAAGGAAGGGCGGCTGAAGCTTTCTTT.

The chain uses TRBV28 and TRBJ2-3, with 12 bases aligning to TRBD2. Germline CDR1 reads MDHEN; CDR2 reads SYDVKM. This CDR3 has 16 amino acids. Trimming cost V 2 bases and J 2 bases; bases outside gene matches: 2. The CDR3 protein is CASSLLAGGITDTQYF. CDR3 sequence (DNA): TGTGCCAGCAGTTTACTAGCGGGAGGGATCACAGATACGCAGTATTTT.

This clonotype was detected only a few times. The chain has TRBV4-2 and TRBJ2-7, with 8 bases matching TRBD1. V lost 3 bases to trimming and J lost 0 bases; unmatched junction nucleotides: 7. This CDR3 contains 16 residues. Germline CDR1 is LGHNA and CDR2 is YNFKEQ. The CDR3 region is CASSQRTGGSSYEQYF. The CDR3, as DNA: TGTGCCAGCAGCCAGAGAACAGGGGGGAGCTCCTACGAGCAGTACTTC.

The rearrangement links TRBV9 to TRBJ2-2; 7 bases agree with TRBD1. Germline-derived CDR1 and CDR2 are SGDLS and YYNGEE. With V trimmed by 3 bases and J by 4 bases, 6 bases remained unmatched. This CDR3 is 15 amino acids long. In nucleotides, the CDR3 is TGTGCCAGCAGCGCCCGACAGGGACCCACCGGGGAGCTGTTTTTT. Translation: CASSARQGPTGELFF.

The chain employs TRBV20-1 and TRBJ2-1; D remains ambiguous. The CDR3 runs to 14 residues. Trimming removed 2 bases from V and 4 bases from J, with 12 bases in between. CDR1 and CDR2 from the germline V gene are DFQATT and SNEGSKA (reference sequence). The CDR3 is CSARIGTGYNEQFF. CDR3 coding DNA: TGCAGTGCTAGAATTGGCACCGGTTACAATGAGCAGTTCTTC.

This clonotype showed up many times. The J gene is TRBJ2-1, the V gene TRBV24-1, with D unclear. The CDR3 has 13 residues. V lost 0 bases, J lost 7 bases, and 6 bases lay in between. Per the germline V gene, CDR1 is KGHDR and CDR2 is SFDVKD. CDR3 loop: CATSDLQPNEQFF. The CDR3 DNA is TGTGCCACCAGTGATTTGCAACCGAATGAGCAGTTCTTC.

This clonotype was seen a few times. V and J are TRBV21-1 and TRBJ2-7; no check of the table's D call, TRBD2, against the DNA was made. TRBV21-1 represents a pseudogene. There are 16 residues in the CDR3. CDR3 nucleotide sequence: TGTGCCAGCAGCAAAGGACGCGGGAGTACACCCTACGAGCAGTACTTC. Protein product: CASSKGRGSTPYEQYF.

This chain joins TRBV29-1 and TRBJ2-5; 12 bases are shared with TRBD2. The CDR3 length is 15 residues. Germline assignment: CDR1 SQVTM and CDR2 ANQGSEA. The J segment lost 4 bases and the V segment lost 4 bases, leaving 7 bases of the junction unmatched. CDR3 sequence (DNA): TGCAGCGTTGGGGCTAGCGGGAGGGAGGGAGAGACCCAGTACTTC. Translation: CSVGASGREGETQYF.

The chain joins TRBV6-2 or TRBV6-3 to TRBJ2-3; possibly TRBD2 for D (5 bases). CDR3 length: 16 amino acids. Germline V gives CDR1 MNHEY, CDR2 SVGEGT. V was trimmed by 0 bases and J by 3 bases, leaving 13 bases between them. The CDR3 DNA sequence: TGTGCCAGCAGTTACTCGACGGCTAGCCAGACAGATACGCAGTATTTT. Its translation: CASSYSTASQTDTQYF.

The chain combines TRBV20-1 with TRBJ2-5, with TRBD1 matching 8 bases. The ends lost 5 bases at V and 5 bases at J; junction bases unmatched: 1. Looked up from germline, CDR1 is DFQATT and CDR2 is SNEGSKA (reference sequence). The CDR3 has 11 residues. CDR3 protein: CSARQGETQYF. As DNA, the CDR3 is TGCAGTGCTCGACAGGGGGAGACCCAGTACTTC.